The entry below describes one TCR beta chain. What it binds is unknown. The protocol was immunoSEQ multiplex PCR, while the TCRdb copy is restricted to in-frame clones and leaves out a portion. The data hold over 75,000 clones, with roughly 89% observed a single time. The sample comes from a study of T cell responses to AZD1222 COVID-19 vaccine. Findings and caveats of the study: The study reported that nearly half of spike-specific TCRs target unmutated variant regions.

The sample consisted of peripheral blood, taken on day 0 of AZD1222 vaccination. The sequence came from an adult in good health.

The chain's CDR3 is CASSQGGVTEAFF. The DNA of the CDR3 is TGTGCCAGCAGCCAGGGTGGAGTGACTGAAGCTTTCTTT. The chain carries TRBV3-1 (or the pseudogene TRBV3-2) and TRBJ1-1; D is undetermined. Per germline, CDR1 LGHDT and CDR2 YNNKEL (reference sequence). CDR3 length equals 13 residues. The V end lost 3 bases, the J end lost 5 bases, and 10 bases lay between the germline ends.